This TCR beta chain is from a study of cytotoxic CD8 clonotypes in ibrutinib-treated CLL. The CDR3 extends over 15 amino acids. Germline trimming cut 5 bases from V and 3 bases from J; bases unmatched to any gene: 7. CDR1 and CDR2 (germline): SGHRS, YFSETQ. Note on this clone: Its antigen is undetermined.

Study-wide points: Ibrutinib response saw clonality rise, and progression saw it return toward baseline.

The data were produced by immunoSEQ multiplex PCR, yet TCRdb's version contains in-frame clones alone and is incomplete. In the table there are approximately 92,000 clones, approximately 80% of which are singletons. Sequencing was performed on PBMCs, taken after 24 months of ibrutinib treatment. The TCR originated in a human donor with chronic lymphocytic leukemia. This chain links TRBV5-1 with TRBJ2-3, with 9 bases aligning to TRBD1. CDR3 region: CASSPGTGYTDTQYF. CDR3 bases: TGCGCCAGCAGTCCCGGGACAGGGTATACAGATACGCAGTATTTT.